This T cell receptor beta chain was sequenced for a study of cytomegalovirus exposure and HLA in healthy donors. Both 60 Vbeta primers and 13 Jbeta primers went into the PCR. Repertoires were generated with immunoSEQ multiplex PCR, while TCRdb's copy carries only in-frame clones and drops some. The table includes more than 95,000 clones, 70% to 80% detected once. The CDR3 runs 14 residues. From germline, CDR1 is MNHNS and CDR2 SASEGT. V was shortened by 1 base and J by 5 bases, with 11 bases between the two germline ends. The sequence came from a woman between 50 and 59 years old in good health and CMV-seropositive. The sequencing sample was made of PBMCs. The rearrangement links TRBV6-1 to TRBJ1-2; D is ambiguous. The CDR3 sequence is CASSEVGGRYGYTF. The CDR3 coding sequence is TGTGCCAGCAGTGAAGTGGGAGGGAGATATGGCTACACCTTC.